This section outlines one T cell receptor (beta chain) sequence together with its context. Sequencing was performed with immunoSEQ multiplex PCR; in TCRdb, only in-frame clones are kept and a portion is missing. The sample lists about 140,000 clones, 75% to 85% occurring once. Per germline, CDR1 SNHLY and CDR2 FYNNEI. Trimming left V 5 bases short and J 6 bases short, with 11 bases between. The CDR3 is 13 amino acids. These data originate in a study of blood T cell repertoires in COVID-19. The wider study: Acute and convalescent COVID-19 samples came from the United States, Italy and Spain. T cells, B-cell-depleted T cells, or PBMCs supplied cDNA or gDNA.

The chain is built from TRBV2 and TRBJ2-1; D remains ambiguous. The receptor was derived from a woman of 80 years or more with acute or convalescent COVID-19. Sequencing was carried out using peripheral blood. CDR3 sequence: CASSRLPFNEQFF. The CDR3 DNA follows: TGTGCCAGCAGTCGACTGCCGTTCAATGAGCAGTTCTTC.